Each of the 14 T cell receptor beta chains below was sequenced from the same sample in a study of control samples from healthy donors and cancer patients. The protocol was immunoSEQ multiplex PCR, while the TCRdb copy is restricted to in-frame clones and leaves out a portion. Of around 110,000 clones detected, approximately 92% appear once; the ten largest clones hold about 1.1%. What was sequenced was PBMCs. The receptors come from a woman aged 50 to 60 with colorectal cancer.

The chain uses TRBV5-1 and TRBJ2-7; D perhaps matches TRBD1 (6 bases). V gave up 5 bases and J gave up 6 bases, with 15 bases separating them. Germline CDR1 and CDR2: SGHRS and YFSETQ. This CDR3 is built from 13 residues. The CDR3 protein is CASSPTGFREQYF. In DNA form, the CDR3 reads TGCGCCAGCAGTCCAACAGGGTTCCGCGAGCAGTACTTC. The full variable domain, rest sourced from reference TRBV5-1 and TRBJ2-7, is KAGVTQTPRYLIKTRGQQVTLSCSPISGHRSVSWYQQTPGQGLQFLFEYFSETQRNKGNFPGRFSGRQFSNSRSEMNVSTLELGDSALYLCASSPTGFREQYFGPGTRLTVT.

The chain couples TRBV2 to TRBJ2-1, with D possibly being TRBD1 (5 bases). The CDR3 covers 13 residues. The germline V gene has CDR1 SNHLY and CDR2 FYNNEI. Between the trimmed V and J ends, which lost 8 bases and 5 bases, there was a span of 13 bases. CDR3 sequence reads: CASGRTLDNEQFF. CDR3 coding DNA: TGTGCCAGCGGGCGGACACTTGACAATGAGCAGTTCTTC.

The gene calls are TRBV27 and TRBJ1-1; a possible D gene is TRBD1 (6 bases). Germline values: CDR1 MNHEY, CDR2 SMNVEV (reference sequence). The CDR3 extends over 15 amino acids. The V and J ends lost 5 bases and 5 bases respectively, with 18 bases between them. The CDR3 region has the DNA TGTGCCAGCAGTCCCCTTCGGGGGCCTGGAACTGAAGCTTTCTTT. It translates to CASSPLRGPGTEAFF.

This clone has just one count. This sequence joins TRBV7-9 and TRBJ1-2; 7 positions agree with TRBD1. The trim removed 4 bases at V and 1 base at J, leaving 15 bases unmatched. The CDR3 runs to 18 residues. CDR1 is SEHNR, CDR2 FQNEAQ, per germline (reference sequence). Here the CDR3 reads CASSSLTGAPDFNYGYTF. The DNA of the CDR3 is TGTGCCAGCAGCTCACTAACAGGGGCCCCCGATTTTAACTATGGCTACACCTTC.

This clone was found once. The chain is built from TRBV7-2 and TRBJ1-2, with 8 bases lining up with TRBD1. The CDR3 loop spans 16 amino acids. Germline lookup yields CDR1 SGHTA and CDR2 FQGNSA. J lost 0 bases, V lost 3 bases, and 6 bases had no gene match. This CDR3 is CASSLAGQATNYGYTF. In nucleotides, the CDR3 is TGTGCCAGCAGCTTGGCGGGACAGGCGACTAACTATGGCTACACCTTC.

The rearrangement uses TRBV30 and TRBJ1-1, with a tentative D call TRBD1 (5 bases). V lost 7 bases, J lost 0 bases, and 21 bases lay in between. The germline gives CDR1 GTSNPN, CDR2 SVGIG (reference sequence). There are 16 residues in the CDR3. CDR3 residues: CASTRGPDHMNTEAFF. In nucleotides, the CDR3 is TGTGCCTCAACAAGGGGTCCGGATCACATGAACACTGAAGCTTTCTTT.

V is TRBV7-9 and J is TRBJ2-3, with D hard to call. V was pared by 5 bases and J by 0 bases, with 12 bases between. Germline CDR1 and CDR2: SEHNR and FQNEAQ (reference sequence). The CDR3 consists of 15 residues. CDR3 sequence reads: CASSPPGSSTDTQYF. Written as DNA, the CDR3 is TGTGCCAGCAGCCCCCCCGGTAGTAGCACAGATACGCAGTATTTT.

The chain couples TRBV19 to TRBJ2-3, with 15 positions matching TRBD2. Losses at the gene ends were 5 bases for V and 2 bases for J; bases not matched to a gene: 5. CDR1 LNHDA and CDR2 SQIVND come from the germline V gene (reference sequence). The CDR3 is made up of 17 amino acids. The CDR3 DNA sequence: TGTGCCAGTAGTTCGGGACTAGCGGGAGGAATCACAGATACGCAGTATTTT. Protein product: CASSSGLAGGITDTQYF.

The V gene is TRBV4-1, the J gene TRBJ2-4; D is perhaps TRBD2 (5 bases). The V end lost 6 bases, the J end lost 8 bases, and 17 bases lay between the germline ends. The CDR3 totals 14 residues. Germline CDR1 MGHRA, CDR2 YSYEKL. The CDR3 coding sequence is TGCGCCAGCAGGCAATCCGTCGGGATGGACATTCAGTACTTC. It specifies CASRQSVGMDIQYF.

The rearrangement links TRBV18 to TRBJ1-2; 7 bases agree with TRBD1. There are 15 residues in the CDR3. From germline, CDR1 is KGHSH and CDR2 LQKENI. After removal of 4 bases from V and 0 bases from J, the junction contained 5 bases not matched to a gene. Written as DNA, the CDR3 is TGTGCCAGCTCACGACAGGGAGAGGCTAACTATGGCTACACCTTC. Translation gives CASSRQGEANYGYTF.

A single count supports this clone. This sequence joins TRBV19 and TRBJ2-3; 16 bases map to TRBD2. Unmatched junction bases numbered 8, after V lost 5 bases and J lost 6 bases. Germline V gene data show CDR1 as LNHDA and CDR2 as SQIVND (reference sequence). The CDR3 loop spans 17 amino acids. The CDR3 nucleotides are TGTGCCAGTAGTCTAACGGGACTAGCGGGGGGGTCCGATACGCAGTATTTT. Protein sequence: CASSLTGLAGGSDTQYF.

This chain joins TRBV10-3 and TRBJ1-2, with D possibly matching TRBD1 (5 bases). The CDR3 totals 13 residues. V was clipped by 2 bases and J by 4 bases, with 8 bases between them. CDR1 and CDR2 from the germline V gene are ENHRY and SYGVKD. Here the CDR3 DNA reads TGTGCCATCAGTGAGGAGGGGCTCTATGGCTACACCTTC. It specifies CAISEEGLYGYTF.

This rearrangement joins TRBV27 to TRBJ2-1; 10 nucleotides agree with TRBD1. With 6 bases clipped from V and 9 bases from J, the junction kept 17 bases outside the gene matches. The CDR3 runs to 17 residues. Per the germline V gene, CDR1 is MNHEY and CDR2 is SMNVEV (reference sequence). The CDR3 protein is CASSPTPRGQGRGEQFF. The CDR3 nucleotides are TGTGCCAGCAGCCCAACCCCTAGGGGACAGGGGCGTGGTGAGCAGTTCTTC.

This clone occurred once. The junction differs from germline at one of its ends, possibly a read error. The chain combines TRBV5-1 with TRBJ2-1; unclear D gene. There are 15 residues in the CDR3. Germline lookup yields CDR1 SGHRS and CDR2 YFSETQ. The CDR3 is CASNLAGPSYNEQFF. As DNA, the CDR3 is TGCGCCAGCAACTTGGCCGGGCCTTCCTACAATGAGCAGTTCTTC.